This T cell receptor beta chain was recovered during a study of blood T cell repertoires in COVID-19. Background on the study: Whether acute or convalescent, the COVID-19 samples came from the United States, Italy and Spain.

In the original workflow: Amplification from reference gene primers served as the basis for estimated nucleated cell counts. Sequencing used immunoSEQ multiplex PCR; TCRdb keeps in-frame clones, though not all of them. From that table come the V and J calls and clone size; the DNA was used to work out D and trimming. The profile shows some 260,000 clones, about 85% of them singletons. Germline lookup yields CDR1 SQVTM and CDR2 ANQGSEA. V was cut by 0 bases and J by 4 bases, with 15 bases left in between. This CDR3 is 16 amino acids long. This receptor was taken from a man younger than 35 with active or convalescent COVID-19. The rearrangement links TRBV29-1 to TRBJ2-2, with D possibly being TRBD1 (7 bases). The sequenced sample was peripheral blood. Here the CDR3 reads CSVEDRRGRGTGELFF. The CDR3 nucleotides read TGCAGCGTTGAAGATCGGAGGGGGCGCGGCACCGGGGAGCTGTTTTTT.